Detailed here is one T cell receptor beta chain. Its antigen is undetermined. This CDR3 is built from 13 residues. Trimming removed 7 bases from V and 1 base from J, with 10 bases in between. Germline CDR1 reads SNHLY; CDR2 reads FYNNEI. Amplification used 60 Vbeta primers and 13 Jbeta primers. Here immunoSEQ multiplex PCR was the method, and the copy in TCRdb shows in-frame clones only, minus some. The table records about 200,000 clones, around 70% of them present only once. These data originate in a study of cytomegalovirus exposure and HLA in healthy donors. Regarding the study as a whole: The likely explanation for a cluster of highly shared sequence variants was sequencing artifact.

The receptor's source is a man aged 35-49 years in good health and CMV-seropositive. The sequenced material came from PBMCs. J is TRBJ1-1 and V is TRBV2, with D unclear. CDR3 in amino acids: CASTPGWNTEAFF. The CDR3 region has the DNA TGTGCCAGCACGCCGGGGTGGAACACTGAAGCTTTCTTT.